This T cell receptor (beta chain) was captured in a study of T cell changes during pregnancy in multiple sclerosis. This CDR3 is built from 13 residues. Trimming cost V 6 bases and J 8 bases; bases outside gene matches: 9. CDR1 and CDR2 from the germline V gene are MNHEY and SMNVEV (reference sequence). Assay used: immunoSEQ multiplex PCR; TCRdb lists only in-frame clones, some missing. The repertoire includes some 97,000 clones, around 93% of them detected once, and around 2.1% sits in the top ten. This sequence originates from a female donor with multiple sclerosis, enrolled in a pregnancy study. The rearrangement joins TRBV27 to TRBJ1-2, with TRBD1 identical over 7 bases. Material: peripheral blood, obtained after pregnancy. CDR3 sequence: CASSSDRERGYTF. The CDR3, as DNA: TGTGCCAGCAGCTCAGACAGGGAAAGAGGCTACACCTTC.